This TCR beta chain was recovered during a study of T-cell memory formation after mild COVID-19. Study-wide points: Clones shrinking between day 15 and 85 showed a balanced CD4/CD8 split, and those that grew later tilted toward CD4+. That cross-reactive memory joined was suggested by some responding clones appearing in pre-infection memory. Mainly CM and EM harbored the contracting CD4+ clones; mainly EMRA harbored the CD8+ ones.

With regard to this clonotype: No antigen is known for it.

The CDR3 contains 14 residues. V was pared by 7 bases and J by 4 bases, with 16 bases between. The germline CDR1 and CDR2 sequences are SQVTM and ANQGSEA. Constant-segment primers were used for 5'RACE, and the resulting TCR alpha and TCR beta cDNA libraries carried sample barcodes and UMIs. MiXCR was run by TCRdb on the 5' RACE reads, yielding one entry per CDR3 protein. Of about 360,000 distinct CDR3 sequences detected, roughly an eighth appear once; the ten largest clones hold about 22%. The sequence was obtained from a man aged 18 to 29 who had mild COVID-19 (a few samples of this study predate the infection). Cell type and time point are not known. The sequencing input was PBMCs or a T cell subset sorted from them (not recorded which). The rearrangement joins TRBV29-1 to TRBJ2-2; D could derive from TRBD1 or TRBD2 (6 bases each). CDR3 in amino acids: CSGREDSSTGELFF. The CDR3 nucleotides read TGCAGCGGGAGGGAGGACAGTTCCACCGGGGAGCTGTTTTTT.